Following are 20 T cell receptor beta chains from one sample sequenced in a study of CD8+CD57+ T cells in acquired aplastic anemia. The TCR beta profiling, which covered VDJ combination and CDR3 sequence, was carried out using genomic DNA as the template. MiXCR, applied by TCRdb to the reads, yields one record per CDR3 protein. The profile shows 65,000 or so distinct CDR3 sequences, around 55% of them singletons. The sequenced sample was sorted CD4+, CD8+, or CD8+CD57+ T cells (not recorded which) from PBMCs. Receptor source: a human donor in good health, serving as a control.

This clonotype was seen at least ten times. The chain uses TRBV9 and TRBJ1-1; TRBD1 agrees at 9 bases. CDR1 SGDLS and CDR2 YYNGEE come from the germline V gene. This CDR3 contains 14 residues. The V gene end was trimmed by 3 bases and the J gene end by 10 bases; junction bases not matched to a gene: 10. CDR3 in DNA: TGTGCCAGCAGCGCGGGGACAGGGTTGAGGGGAGCTTTCTTT. This encodes CASSAGTGLRGAFF.

This clonotype was observed at least ten times. This sequence joins TRBV7-6 and TRBJ2-1; 7 bases are shared with TRBD2. This CDR3 spans 18 amino acids. Trimming removed 5 bases from V and 7 bases from J; junction bases left unmatched: 20. Germline V gene lookup returns CDR1 SGHVS and CDR2 FNYEAQ. The DNA of the CDR3 is TGTGCCAGCAGCCCGGATATGGCGGGAGCAACGTCAAAAAATGAGCAGTTCTTC. Translating it yields CASSPDMAGATSKNEQFF. Based on the CDR3 plus reference TRBV7-6 and TRBJ2-1, the full variable domain is GAGVSQSPRYKVTKRGQDVALRCDPISGHVSLYWYRQALGQGPEFLTYFNYEAQQDKSGLPNDRFSAERPEGSISTLTIQRTEQRDSAMYRCASSPDMAGATSKNEQFFGPGTRLTVL.

The chain employs TRBV2 and TRBJ1-2, with a possible D match to TRBD1 (6 bases). Germline assignment: CDR1 SNHLY and CDR2 FYNNEI. Trimming pared 3 bases from V and 3 bases from J, leaving 14 bases between. The CDR3 is 15 residues long. The CDR3 sequence: CASSDKRGNDYGYTF. The CDR3 DNA follows: TGTGCCAGCAGTGACAAGAGGGGGAATGACTATGGCTACACCTTC.

This clonotype was found a few times. V and J are TRBV10-3 and TRBJ2-5; D might be TRBD1 (7 bases). Trimming shortened V by 2 bases and J by 5 bases, and 15 bases separated the two germline ends. Germline lookup yields CDR1 ENHRY and CDR2 SYGVKD. The CDR3 loop spans 15 amino acids. The CDR3 coding sequence is TGTGCCATCAGTGAGGGCAGGGGGAGGATTGAGACCCAGTACTTC. This sequence encodes CAISEGRGRIETQYF.

A word on this clonotype: This may stem from a read error, because a much larger clone lies one nucleotide away. The V call is TRBV6-1, the J call TRBJ2-1; 8 positions agree with TRBD2. The germline V gene has CDR1 MNHNS and CDR2 SASEGT. The CDR3 loop spans 16 amino acids. V dropped 4 bases and J dropped 0; count of bases not matched to a gene: 5. This CDR3 is CASSVAGSLSYNEQFF. The DNA of the CDR3 is TGTGCCAGCAGTGTAGCGGGAAGTCTCTCCTACAATGAGCAGTTCTTC.

This sequence joins TRBV29-1 and TRBJ2-1; TRBD2 agrees at 12 bases. The CDR3 covers 18 residues. Germline V CDR1 and CDR2: SQVTM, ANQGSEA. V trimming: 1 base; J trimming: 0 bases; junction bases outside the gene matches: 7. DNA of the CDR3: TGCAGCGTTGAAGGACTAGCGGGGGCTACGAGCTCCTACAATGAGCAGTTCTTC. Translation: CSVEGLAGATSSYNEQFF.

The J gene is TRBJ1-2, the V gene TRBV19, with D unclear. CDR1 is LNHDA, CDR2 SQIVND, per germline (reference sequence). Trimming pared 7 bases from V and 5 bases from J, leaving 17 bases between. The CDR3 is made up of 14 amino acids. The DNA for the CDR3 is TGTGCCAGTACAAGTGACCCAGTGTTGTATGGCTACACCTTC. Protein: CASTSDPVLYGYTF.

V and J are TRBV20-1 and TRBJ1-1; the match to TRBD1 covers 7 bases. The length of the CDR3 is 14 residues. Germline CDR1 DFQATT, CDR2 SNEGSKA (reference sequence). The V and J ends lost 0 bases and 3 bases, in that order; junction bases with no gene match: 4. The CDR3 sequence is CSAREPGGDTEAFF. DNA of the CDR3: TGCAGTGCTAGAGAACCAGGGGGGGACACTGAAGCTTTCTTT.

The chain carries TRBV25-1 and TRBJ2-7; D perhaps matches TRBD2 (5 bases). V was pared by 3 bases and J by 3 bases, with 6 bases between. Germline CDR1 MGHDK, CDR2 SYGVNS. This CDR3 contains 12 residues. CDR3 coding DNA: TGTGCCAGCAGTGAGAGGGTCTACGAGCAGTACTTC. Protein: CASSERVYEQYF.

The rearrangement joins TRBV7-9 to TRBJ1-5; D gene unclear. CDR3 length equals 12 residues. Germline V CDR1 and CDR2: SEHNR, FQNEAQ (reference sequence). Trimming left V 1 base short and J 7 bases short, with 5 bases between. CDR3 residues: CASSLDFQPQHF. CDR3 sequence (DNA): TGTGCCAGCAGCTTAGATTTCCAGCCCCAGCATTTT.

This clonotype was found many times. V is TRBV6-5 and J is TRBJ1-1; D perhaps matches TRBD1 (6 bases). The CDR3 is 15 amino acids. Trimming removed 5 bases at V and 8 bases at J, with 21 bases between. CDR1 MNHEY and CDR2 SVGAGI come from the germline V gene. The CDR3 reads CASSIYRVEGTEAFF. As DNA, the CDR3 is TGTGCCAGCAGTATATACAGGGTAGAGGGAACCGAAGCTTTCTTT.

This clonotype was counted at least ten times. The chain joins TRBV12-3 or TRBV12-4 to TRBJ2-7, with D possibly being TRBD1 (6 bases). The V end was cut by 6 bases, the J end by 2 bases, with 11 bases between. This CDR3 has 13 amino acids. The DNA for the CDR3 is TGTGCCAGCAGACGGACAGAGACCTACGAGCAGTACTTC. Translating gives CASRRTETYEQYF.

This clonotype was recorded at least ten times. The J gene is TRBJ2-3, the V gene TRBV6-1; TRBD1 matches at 11 bases. Germline loops: CDR1 MNHNS, CDR2 SASEGT. The CDR3 has 15 amino acids. V lost 6 bases to trimming and J lost 5 bases; unmatched junction nucleotides: 7. The CDR3 DNA sequence: TGTGCCAGCAGCCGTGGACAGGGGGCGGAAGATACGCAGTATTTT. Translation: CASSRGQGAEDTQYF.

The V and J genes are TRBV19 and TRBJ2-1; D is possibly TRBD1 or TRBD2 (6 bases each). CDR3 length: 14 amino acids. Germline V gene lookup returns CDR1 LNHDA and CDR2 SQIVND (reference sequence). Trimming removed 7 bases from V and 8 bases from J, with 18 bases in between. The CDR3: CASKPPSGGHEQFF. Written as DNA, the CDR3 is TGTGCCAGTAAACCCCCCTCTGGGGGGCATGAGCAGTTCTTC.

This clonotype was recorded at least ten times. This chain links TRBV30 with TRBJ1-3, with TRBD1 matching 8 bases. This CDR3 has 14 residues. CDR1 and CDR2 from the germline V gene are GTSNPN and SVGIG (reference sequence). Trimming at V came to 0 bases and at J to 2 bases, leaving 0 bases not matched to a gene. The CDR3 region has the DNA TGTGCCTGGAGTGTACAGGGGGCTGGAAACACCATATATTTT. This gives the protein CAWSVQGAGNTIYF.

In this sample, this clonotype turned up once. The V call is TRBV7-8, the J call TRBJ1-5; no clear D. The germline V gene has CDR1 SGHVS and CDR2 FQNEAQ. Deletions cut 7 bases from V and 5 bases from J, with 12 bases between. This CDR3 spans 13 amino acids. CDR3 nucleotides: TGTGCCAGCACCACCGAGAGGGATCAGCCCCAGCATTTT. Encoded protein: CASTTERDQPQHF.

This clonotype was seen a single time. The chain is built from TRBV7-8 and TRBJ2-1, with TRBD2 matching over 7 bases. From germline, CDR1 is SGHVS and CDR2 FQNEAQ. CDR3 length: 16 amino acids. V shed 5 bases, J shed 4 bases, and the junction held 11 bases outside the gene matches. The CDR3 nucleotides are TGTGCCAGCAGCCCAAGTGGGCGGGAGAGGTACAATGAGCAGTTCTTC. Translated: CASSPSGRERYNEQFF.

A few counts support this clonotype. The chain combines TRBV15 with TRBJ2-5, with D hard to call. Germline assignment: CDR1 LNHNV and CDR2 YYDKDF (reference sequence). The CDR3 is made up of 14 amino acids. V lost 1 base and J 5 bases, leaving 11 bases between the germline ends. CDR3 sequence (DNA): TGTGCCACCAGCAGAGTTAGAAGAATGGAGACCCAGTACTTC. It codes for CATSRVRRMETQYF.

This clonotype was found once. The chain joins TRBV25-1 to TRBJ1-2, with 7 bases lining up with TRBD1. V trimming: 1 base; J trimming: 6 bases; junction bases outside the gene matches: 8. Germline-derived CDR1 and CDR2 are MGHDK and SYGVNS. This CDR3 is 15 amino acids long. CDR3 protein: CASSEFRGTDNGYTF. CDR3 bases: TGTGCCAGCAGTGAATTCAGGGGGACGGACAATGGCTACACCTTC.

In its sample, this clonotype was seen many times. The chain recombines TRBV20-1 with TRBJ1-4; 7 bases are a match to TRBD1. CDR1 and CDR2 (germline): DFQATT, SNEGSKA (reference sequence). The CDR3 is 14 residues long. J was trimmed by 8 bases and V by 6 bases; bases with no gene match: 12. The CDR3: CSARPGAGGEKLFF. For the CDR3, the DNA is TGCAGTGCCCGGCCCGGGGCAGGGGGAGAAAAACTGTTTTTT.